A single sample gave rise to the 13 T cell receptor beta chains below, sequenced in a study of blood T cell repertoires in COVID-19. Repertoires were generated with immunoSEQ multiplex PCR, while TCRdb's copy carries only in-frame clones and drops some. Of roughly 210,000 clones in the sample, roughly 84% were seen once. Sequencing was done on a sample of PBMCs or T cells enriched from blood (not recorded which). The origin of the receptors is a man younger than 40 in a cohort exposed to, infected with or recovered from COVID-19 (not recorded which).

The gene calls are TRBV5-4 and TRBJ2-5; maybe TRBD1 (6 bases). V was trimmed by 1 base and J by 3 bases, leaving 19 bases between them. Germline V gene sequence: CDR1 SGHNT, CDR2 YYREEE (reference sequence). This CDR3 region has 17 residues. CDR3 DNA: TGTGCCAGCAGCTTGTTCTATGGGGACAAGGAAAAAGAGACCCAGTACTTC. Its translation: CASSLFYGDKEKETQYF.

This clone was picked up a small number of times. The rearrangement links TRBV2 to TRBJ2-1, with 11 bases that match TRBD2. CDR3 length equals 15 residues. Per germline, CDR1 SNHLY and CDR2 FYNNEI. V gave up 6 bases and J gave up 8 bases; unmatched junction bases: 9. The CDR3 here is CASRQGGTSGDEQFF. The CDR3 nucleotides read TGTGCCAGCAGACAAGGGGGGACTAGCGGCGATGAGCAGTTCTTC. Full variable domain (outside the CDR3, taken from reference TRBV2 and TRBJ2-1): EPEVTQTPSHQVTQMGQEVILRCVPISNHLYFYWYRQILGQKVEFLVSFYNNEISEKSEIFDDQFSVERPDGSNFTLKIRSTKLEDSAMYFCASRQGGTSGDEQFFGPGTRLTVL.

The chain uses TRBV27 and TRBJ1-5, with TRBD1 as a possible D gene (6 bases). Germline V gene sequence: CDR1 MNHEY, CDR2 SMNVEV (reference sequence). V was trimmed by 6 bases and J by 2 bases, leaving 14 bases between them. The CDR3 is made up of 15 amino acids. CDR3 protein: CASRRGGRGNQPQHF. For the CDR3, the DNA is TGTGCCAGCAGGAGGGGGGGCAGGGGCAATCAGCCCCAGCATTTT.

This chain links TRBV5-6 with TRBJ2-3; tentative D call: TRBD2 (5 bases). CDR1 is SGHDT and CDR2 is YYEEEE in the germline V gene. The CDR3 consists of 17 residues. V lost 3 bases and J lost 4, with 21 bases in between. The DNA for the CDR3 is TGTGCCAGCAGCTCAACGGAAGCTAGCTGGATGCCAGATACGCAGTATTTT. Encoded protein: CASSSTEASWMPDTQYF.

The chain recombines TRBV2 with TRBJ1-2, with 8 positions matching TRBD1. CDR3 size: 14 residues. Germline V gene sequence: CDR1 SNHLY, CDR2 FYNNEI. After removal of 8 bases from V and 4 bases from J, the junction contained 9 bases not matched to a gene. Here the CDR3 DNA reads TGTGCCAGCTCCAGGGGGCAGAGGGGCTATGGCTACACCTTC. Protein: CASSRGQRGYGYTF.

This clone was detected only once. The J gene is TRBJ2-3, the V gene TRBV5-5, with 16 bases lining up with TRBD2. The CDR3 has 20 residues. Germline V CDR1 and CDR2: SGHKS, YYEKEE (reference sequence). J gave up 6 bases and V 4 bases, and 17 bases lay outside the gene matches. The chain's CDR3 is CASSPWPGLAGGKFRDTQYF. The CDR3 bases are TGTGCCAGCAGCCCTTGGCCGGGACTAGCGGGAGGGAAGTTTCGGGATACGCAGTATTTT.

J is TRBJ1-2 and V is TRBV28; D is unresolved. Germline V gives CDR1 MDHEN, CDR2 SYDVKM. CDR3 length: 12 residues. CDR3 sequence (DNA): TGTGCTGCGAGGGATCCCATCTATGGCTACACCTTC. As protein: CAARDPIYGYTF.

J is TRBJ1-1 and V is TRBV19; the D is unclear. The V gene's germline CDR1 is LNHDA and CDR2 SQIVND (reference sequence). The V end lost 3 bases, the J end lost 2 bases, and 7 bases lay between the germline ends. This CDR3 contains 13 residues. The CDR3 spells CASSIGTNTEAFF. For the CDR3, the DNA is TGTGCCAGTAGTATTGGCACAAACACTGAAGCTTTCTTT.

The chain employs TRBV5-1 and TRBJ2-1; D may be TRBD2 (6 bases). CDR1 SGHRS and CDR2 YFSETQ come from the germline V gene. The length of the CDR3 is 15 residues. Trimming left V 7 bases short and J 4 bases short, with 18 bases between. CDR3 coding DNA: TGCGCCAGCGGCATTTCGTGGGGGGATTACAATGAGCAGTTCTTC. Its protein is CASGISWGDYNEQFF.

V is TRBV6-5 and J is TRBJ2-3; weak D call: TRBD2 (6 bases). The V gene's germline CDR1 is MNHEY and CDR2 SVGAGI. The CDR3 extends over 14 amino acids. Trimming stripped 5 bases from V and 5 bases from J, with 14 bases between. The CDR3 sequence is CASSKRGIQDTQYF. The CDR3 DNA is TGTGCCAGCAGTAAGCGCGGGATACAAGATACGCAGTATTTT.

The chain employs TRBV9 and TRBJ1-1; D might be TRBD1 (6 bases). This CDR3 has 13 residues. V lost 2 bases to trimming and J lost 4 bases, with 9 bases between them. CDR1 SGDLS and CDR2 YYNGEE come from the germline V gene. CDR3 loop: CASSVTGSTEAFF. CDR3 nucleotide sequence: TGTGCCAGCAGCGTTACAGGGAGCACTGAAGCTTTCTTT.

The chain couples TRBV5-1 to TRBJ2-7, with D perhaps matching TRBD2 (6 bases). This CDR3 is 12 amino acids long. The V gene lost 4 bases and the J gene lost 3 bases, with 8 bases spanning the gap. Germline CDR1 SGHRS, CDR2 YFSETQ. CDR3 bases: TGCGCCAGCAGCGGGACTCTCTACGAGCAGTACTTC. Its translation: CASSGTLYEQYF.

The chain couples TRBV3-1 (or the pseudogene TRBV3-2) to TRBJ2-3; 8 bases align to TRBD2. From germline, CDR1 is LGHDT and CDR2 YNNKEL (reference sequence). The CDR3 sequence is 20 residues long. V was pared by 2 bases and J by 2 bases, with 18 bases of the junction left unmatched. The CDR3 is CASSQLNPGRAGVDTDTQYF. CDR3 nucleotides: TGTGCCAGCAGCCAACTAAACCCAGGGCGAGCGGGAGTTGACACAGATACGCAGTATTTT.